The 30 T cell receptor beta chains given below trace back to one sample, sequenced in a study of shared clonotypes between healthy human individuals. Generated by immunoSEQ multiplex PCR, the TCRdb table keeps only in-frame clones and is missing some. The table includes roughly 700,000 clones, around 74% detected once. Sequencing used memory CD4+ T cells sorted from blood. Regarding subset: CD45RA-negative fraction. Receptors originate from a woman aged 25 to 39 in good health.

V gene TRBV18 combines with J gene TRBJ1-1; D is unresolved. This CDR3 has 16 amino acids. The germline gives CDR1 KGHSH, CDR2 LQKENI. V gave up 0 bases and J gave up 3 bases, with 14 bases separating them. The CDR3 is CASSPPKQALYTEAFF. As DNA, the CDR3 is TGTGCCAGCTCACCACCAAAACAAGCGCTGTACACTGAAGCTTTCTTT.

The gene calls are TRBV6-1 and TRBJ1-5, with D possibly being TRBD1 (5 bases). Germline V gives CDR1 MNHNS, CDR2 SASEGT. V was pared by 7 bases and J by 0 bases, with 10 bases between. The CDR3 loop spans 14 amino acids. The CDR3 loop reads CASTKTDSNQPQHF. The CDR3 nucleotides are TGTGCCAGCACCAAGACAGATAGCAATCAGCCCCAGCATTTT.

This CDR3 is CSVAGTLGEKLFF. In DNA, the CDR3 is TGCAGCGTTGCCGGGACCCTTGGGGAAAAACTGTTTTTT. This chain links TRBV29-1 with TRBJ1-4, with a tentative D call TRBD1 (5 bases). Germline V gene lookup returns CDR1 SQVTM and CDR2 ANQGSEA. V lost 4 bases to trimming and J lost 8 bases, with 14 bases between them. The CDR3 consists of 13 residues.

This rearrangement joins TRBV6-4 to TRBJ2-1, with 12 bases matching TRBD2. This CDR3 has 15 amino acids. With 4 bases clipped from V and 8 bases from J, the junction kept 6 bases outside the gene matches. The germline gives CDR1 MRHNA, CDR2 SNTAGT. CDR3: CASSARTSGIDEQFF. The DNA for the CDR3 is TGTGCCAGCAGTGCGCGGACTAGCGGGATTGATGAGCAGTTCTTC.

CDR3 DNA sequence: TGTGCCAGCAGCTTGAGTTCCGTTGAAGATACGCAGTATTTT. Protein sequence: CASSLSSVEDTQYF. V gene TRBV7-3 combines with J gene TRBJ2-3; D unclear. Trimming took off 3 bases at V and 5 bases at J, with 12 bases between the two ends. This CDR3 comprises 14 residues. Germline V gene data show CDR1 as SGHTA and CDR2 as FQGTGA.

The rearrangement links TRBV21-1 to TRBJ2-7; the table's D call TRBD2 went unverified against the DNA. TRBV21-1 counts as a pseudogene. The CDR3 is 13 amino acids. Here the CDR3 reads CASSGTRGDEQYF. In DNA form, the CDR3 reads TGTGCCAGCAGCGGGACTAGAGGAGACGAGCAGTACTTC.

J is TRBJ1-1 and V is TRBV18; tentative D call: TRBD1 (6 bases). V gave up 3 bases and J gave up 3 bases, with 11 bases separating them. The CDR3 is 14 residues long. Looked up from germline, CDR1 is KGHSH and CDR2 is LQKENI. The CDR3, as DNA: TGTGCCAGCTCACCCTTACAGGGCCACACTGAAGCTTTCTTT. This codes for CASSPLQGHTEAFF.

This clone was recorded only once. The CDR3 coding sequence is TGTGCCAGCAGAGCCCGGTCAGATACGCAGTATTTT. Protein sequence: CASRARSDTQYF. The chain has TRBV6-5 and TRBJ2-3; D unresolved. V was clipped by 6 bases and J by 4 bases, with 8 bases between them. CDR3 size: 12 residues. Germline CDR1 reads MNHEY; CDR2 reads SVGAGI.

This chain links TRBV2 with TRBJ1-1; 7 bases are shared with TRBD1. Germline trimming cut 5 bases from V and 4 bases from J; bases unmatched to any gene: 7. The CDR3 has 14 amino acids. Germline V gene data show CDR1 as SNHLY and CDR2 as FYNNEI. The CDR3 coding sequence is TGTGCCAGCAGTTCGGAGGGGGCGAGCACTGAAGCTTTCTTT. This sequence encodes CASSSEGASTEAFF.

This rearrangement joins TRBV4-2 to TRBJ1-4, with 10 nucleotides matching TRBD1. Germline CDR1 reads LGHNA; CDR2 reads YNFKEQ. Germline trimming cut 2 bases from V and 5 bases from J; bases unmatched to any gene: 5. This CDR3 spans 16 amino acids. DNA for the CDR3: TGTGCCAGCAGCCAAAGGGACAGGGGACACAATGAAAAACTGTTTTTT. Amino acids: CASSQRDRGHNEKLFF.

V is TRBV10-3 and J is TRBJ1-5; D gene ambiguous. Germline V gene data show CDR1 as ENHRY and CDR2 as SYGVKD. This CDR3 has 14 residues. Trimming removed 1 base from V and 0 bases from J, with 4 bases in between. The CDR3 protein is CAISELYSNQPQHF. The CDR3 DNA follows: TGTGCCATCAGTGAGTTATATAGCAATCAGCCCCAGCATTTT.

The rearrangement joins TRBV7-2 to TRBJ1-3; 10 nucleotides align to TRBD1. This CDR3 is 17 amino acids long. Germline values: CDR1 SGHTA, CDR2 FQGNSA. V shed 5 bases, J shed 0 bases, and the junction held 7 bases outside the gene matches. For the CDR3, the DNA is TGTGCCAGCAGCCCCCGGACAGGGGGTAGCTCTGGAAACACCATATATTTT. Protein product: CASSPRTGGSSGNTIYF.

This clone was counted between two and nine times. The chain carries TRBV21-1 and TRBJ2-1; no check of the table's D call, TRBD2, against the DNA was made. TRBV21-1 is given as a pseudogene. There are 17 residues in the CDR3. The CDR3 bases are TGTGCCAGCAGCCGGAAGGAGCGGGAGTGCGCCTACAATGAGCAGTTCTTC. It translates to CASSRKERECAYNEQFF.

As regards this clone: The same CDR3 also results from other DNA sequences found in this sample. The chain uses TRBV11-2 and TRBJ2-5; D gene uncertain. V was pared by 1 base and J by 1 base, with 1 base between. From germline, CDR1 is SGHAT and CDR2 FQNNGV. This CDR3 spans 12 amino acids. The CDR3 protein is CASSLAQETQYF. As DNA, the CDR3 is TGTGCCAGCAGCTTAGCCCAAGAGACCCAGTACTTC.

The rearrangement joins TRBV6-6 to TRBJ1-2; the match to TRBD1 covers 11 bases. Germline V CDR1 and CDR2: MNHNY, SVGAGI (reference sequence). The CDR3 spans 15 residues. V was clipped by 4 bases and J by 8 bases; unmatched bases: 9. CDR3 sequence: CASSSLGQGAGGYTF. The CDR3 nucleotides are TGTGCCAGCAGTTCCCTCGGACAGGGGGCGGGCGGCTACACCTTC.

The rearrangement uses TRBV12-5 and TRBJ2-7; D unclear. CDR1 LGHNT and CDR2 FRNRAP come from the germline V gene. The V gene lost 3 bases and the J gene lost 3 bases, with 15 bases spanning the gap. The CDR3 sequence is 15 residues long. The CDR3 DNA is TGTGCTAGTGGTTTCATCGCTCTTGTTCTCTACGAGCAGTACTTC. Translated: CASGFIALVLYEQYF. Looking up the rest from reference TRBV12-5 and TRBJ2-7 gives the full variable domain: DARVTQTPRHKVTEMGQEVTMRCQPILGHNTVFWYRQTMMQGLELLAYFRNRAPLDDSGMPKDRFSAEMPDATLATLKIQPSEPRDSAVYFCASGFIALVLYEQYFGPGTRLTVT.

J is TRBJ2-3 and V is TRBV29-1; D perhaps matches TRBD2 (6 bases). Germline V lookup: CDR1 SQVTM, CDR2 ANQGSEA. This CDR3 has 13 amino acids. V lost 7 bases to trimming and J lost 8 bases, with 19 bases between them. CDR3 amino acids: CSGSSGDTGTQYF. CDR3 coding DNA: TGCAGCGGATCTTCGGGGGATACTGGTACGCAGTATTTT.

CDR3 in DNA: TGCAGCGTCGACCGGGACGCAGTCTATGGCTACACCTTC. It specifies CSVDRDAVYGYTF. The chain uses TRBV29-1 and TRBJ1-2, with a tentative D call TRBD1 (5 bases). Trimming took off 6 bases at V and 4 bases at J, with 15 bases between the two ends. The length of the CDR3 is 13 residues. The germline CDR1 and CDR2 sequences are SQVTM and ANQGSEA.

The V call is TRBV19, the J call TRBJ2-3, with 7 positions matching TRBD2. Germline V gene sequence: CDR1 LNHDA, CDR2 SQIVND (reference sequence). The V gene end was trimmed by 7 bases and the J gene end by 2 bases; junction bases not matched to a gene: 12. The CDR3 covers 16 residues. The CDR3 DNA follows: TGTGCCAGTATCCGGAGGGGAGCGGGACTCACAGATACGCAGTATTTT. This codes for CASIRRGAGLTDTQYF.

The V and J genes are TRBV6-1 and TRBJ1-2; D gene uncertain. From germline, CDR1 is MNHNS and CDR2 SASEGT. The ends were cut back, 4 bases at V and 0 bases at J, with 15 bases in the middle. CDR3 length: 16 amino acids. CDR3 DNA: TGTGCCAGCAGTGCGGGCAGCGTCGCCTCTAACTATGGCTACACCTTC. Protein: CASSAGSVASNYGYTF.

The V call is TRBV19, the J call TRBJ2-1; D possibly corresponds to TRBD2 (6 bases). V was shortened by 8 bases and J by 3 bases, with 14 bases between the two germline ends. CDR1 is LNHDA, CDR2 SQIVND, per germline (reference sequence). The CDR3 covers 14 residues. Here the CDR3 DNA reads TGTGCCAGTGCTAGCGCGATAAACTACAATGAGCAGTTCTTC. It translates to CASASAINYNEQFF.

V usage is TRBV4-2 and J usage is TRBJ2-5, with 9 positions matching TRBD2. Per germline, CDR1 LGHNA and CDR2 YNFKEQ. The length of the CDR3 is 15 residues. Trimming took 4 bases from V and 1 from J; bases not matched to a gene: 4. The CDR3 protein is CASSRATSGQETQYF. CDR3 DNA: TGTGCCAGCAGCCGCGCGACTAGCGGCCAAGAGACCCAGTACTTC.

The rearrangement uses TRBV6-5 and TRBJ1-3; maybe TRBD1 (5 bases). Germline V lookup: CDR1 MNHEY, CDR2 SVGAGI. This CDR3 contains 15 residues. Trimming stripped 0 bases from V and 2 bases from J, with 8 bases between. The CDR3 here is CASSYSEGTGNTIYF. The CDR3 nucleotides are TGTGCCAGCAGTTACTCGGAGGGGACTGGAAACACCATATATTTT.

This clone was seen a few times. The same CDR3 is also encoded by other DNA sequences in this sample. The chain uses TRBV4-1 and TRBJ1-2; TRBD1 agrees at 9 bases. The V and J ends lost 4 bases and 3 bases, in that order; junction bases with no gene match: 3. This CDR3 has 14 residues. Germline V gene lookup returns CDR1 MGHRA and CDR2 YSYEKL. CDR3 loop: CASSRDREDYGYTF. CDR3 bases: TGCGCCAGCAGCCGGGACAGGGAGGACTATGGCTACACCTTC.

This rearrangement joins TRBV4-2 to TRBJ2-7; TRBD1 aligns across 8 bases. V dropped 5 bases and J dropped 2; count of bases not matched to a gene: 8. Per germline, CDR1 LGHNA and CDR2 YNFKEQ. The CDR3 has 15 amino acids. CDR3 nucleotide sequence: TGTGCCAGCAGCTACTGGACAGGGAACACCTACGAGCAGTACTTC. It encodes CASSYWTGNTYEQYF.

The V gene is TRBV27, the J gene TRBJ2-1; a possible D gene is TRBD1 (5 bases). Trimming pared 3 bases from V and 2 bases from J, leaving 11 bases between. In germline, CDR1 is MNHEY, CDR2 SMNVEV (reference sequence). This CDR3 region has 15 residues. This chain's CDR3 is CASSFVPGPYNEQFF. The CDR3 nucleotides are TGTGCCAGCAGTTTCGTACCAGGGCCCTACAATGAGCAGTTCTTC.

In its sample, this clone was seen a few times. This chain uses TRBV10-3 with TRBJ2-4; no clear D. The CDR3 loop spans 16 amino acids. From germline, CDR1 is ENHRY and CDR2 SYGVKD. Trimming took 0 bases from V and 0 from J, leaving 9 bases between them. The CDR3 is CAISESLSLAKNIQYF. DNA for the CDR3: TGTGCCATCAGTGAGTCTCTTAGTCTAGCCAAAAACATTCAGTACTTC.

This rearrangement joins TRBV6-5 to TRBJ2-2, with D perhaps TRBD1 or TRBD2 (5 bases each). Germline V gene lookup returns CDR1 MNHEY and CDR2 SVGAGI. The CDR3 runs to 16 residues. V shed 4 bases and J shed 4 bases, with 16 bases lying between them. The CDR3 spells CASSLRPGPPTGELFF. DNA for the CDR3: TGTGCCAGCAGTTTGCGTCCGGGGCCCCCCACCGGGGAGCTGTTTTTT.

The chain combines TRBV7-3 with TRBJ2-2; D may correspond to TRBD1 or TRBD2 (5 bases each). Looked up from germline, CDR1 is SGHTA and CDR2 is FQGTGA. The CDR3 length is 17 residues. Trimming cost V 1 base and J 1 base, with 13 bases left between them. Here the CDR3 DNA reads TGTGCCAGCAGCTTAAGCTCCGGGACGAGGAACACCGGGGAGCTGTTTTTT. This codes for CASSLSSGTRNTGELFF.

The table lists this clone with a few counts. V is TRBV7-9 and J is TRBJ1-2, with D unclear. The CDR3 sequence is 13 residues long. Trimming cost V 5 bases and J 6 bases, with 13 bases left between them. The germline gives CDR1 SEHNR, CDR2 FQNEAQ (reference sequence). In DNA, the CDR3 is TGTGCCAGCAGCCCCGCCGGGGTGGATGGCTACACCTTC. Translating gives CASSPAGVDGYTF.